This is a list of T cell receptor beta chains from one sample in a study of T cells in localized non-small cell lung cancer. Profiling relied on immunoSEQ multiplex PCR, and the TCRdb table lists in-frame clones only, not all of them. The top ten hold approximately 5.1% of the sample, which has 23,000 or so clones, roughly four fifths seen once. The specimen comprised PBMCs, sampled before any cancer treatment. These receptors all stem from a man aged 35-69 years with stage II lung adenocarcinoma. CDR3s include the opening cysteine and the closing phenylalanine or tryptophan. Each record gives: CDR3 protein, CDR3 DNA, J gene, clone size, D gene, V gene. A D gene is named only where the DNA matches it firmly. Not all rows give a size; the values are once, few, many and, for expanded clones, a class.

CAISGGDREGSNQPQHF | TGTGCCATCAGTGGTGGAGACAGGGAGGGAAGCAATCAGCCCCAGCATTTT | TRBJ1-5 | . | TRBD1 | TRBV10-3
CASSVEDGEASGANVLTF | TGTGCCAGCAGCGTAGAGGACGGGGAAGCCTCTGGGGCCAACGTCCTGACTTTC | TRBJ2-6 | few | . | TRBV9
CASSSQGASGYTF | TGTGCCAGCAGCTCGCAGGGGGCCTCTGGCTACACCTTC | TRBJ1-2 | . | TRBD1 | TRBV7-8
CASGPGGISGNTIYF | TGTGCTAGTGGTCCTGGGGGGATCTCTGGAAACACCATATATTTT | TRBJ1-3 | . | . | TRBV12-5
CASSFSPDTEAFF | TGTGCCAGTAGTTTCAGCCCGGACACTGAAGCTTTCTTT | TRBJ1-1 | . | . | TRBV19
CASSSVGARGETQYF | TGTGCCAGCAGCTCCGTCGGGGCAAGGGGGGAGACCCAGTACTTC | TRBJ2-5 | . | . | TRBV7-7
CASSLDRGRVYGYTF | TGTGCCAGCAGTTTGGACAGGGGGCGCGTCTATGGCTACACCTTC | TRBJ1-2 | few | TRBD1 | TRBV27
CASSLFGTGDNEQFF | TGTGCCAGCAGCCTTTTCGGGACAGGGGACAATGAGCAGTTCTTC | TRBJ2-1 | . | TRBD1 | TRBV11-3
CASSEPPSPQHF | TGTGCCAGCAGTGAGCCCCCCTCGCCCCAGCATTTT | TRBJ1-5 | . | . | TRBV2
CATSPRVRETEAFF | TGTGCCACCAGCCCCCGGGTCCGGGAAACTGAAGCTTTCTTT | TRBJ1-1 | . | . | TRBV15
CASSLGGGFPEAFF | TGTGCCAGCAGCTTAGGAGGGGGGTTCCCTGAAGCTTTCTTT | TRBJ1-1 | . | . | TRBV7-2
CASSRIRSETQYF | TGTGCCAGCAGCCGAATAAGGTCTGAGACCCAGTACTTC | TRBJ2-5 | . | . | TRBV7-3
CASSPEGNEQYF | TGTGCCAGCAGCCCAGAAGGGAACGAGCAGTACTTC | TRBJ2-7 | . | . | TRBV9
CASSPGQIQGEKLFF | TGCGCCAGCAGCCCTGGCCAGATACAGGGTGAAAAACTGTTTTTT | TRBJ1-4 | . | . | TRBV5-1
CASSIETPFRELFF | TGTGCCAGTAGTATAGAAACTCCCTTCCGGGAGCTGTTTTTT | TRBJ2-2 | once | . | TRBV19
CASSLAQGAKNNEQFF | TGTGCCAGCAGCTTGGCACAGGGGGCTAAAAACAATGAGCAGTTCTTC | TRBJ2-1 | . | TRBD1 | TRBV5-4
CASSPGQGVITEAFF | TGTGCCAGCAGCCCTGGACAGGGAGTAATCACTGAAGCTTTCTTT | TRBJ1-1 | . | TRBD1 | TRBV7-3
CASSPRSSRRNAQETQYF | TGTGCCAGCAGCCCCCGGTCCAGCCGCCGAAATGCGCAAGAGACCCAGTACTTC | TRBJ2-5 | . | . | TRBV5-4
CASSIGTSVLGELFF | TGTGCCAGTAGTATAGGGACTAGCGTCCTCGGGGAGCTGTTTTTT | TRBJ2-2 | once | TRBD2 | TRBV19
CASSLIAGGLYNEQFF | TGTGCCAGCAGCTTAATAGCGGGAGGTCTTTACAATGAGCAGTTCTTC | TRBJ2-1 | . | TRBD2 | TRBV7-3